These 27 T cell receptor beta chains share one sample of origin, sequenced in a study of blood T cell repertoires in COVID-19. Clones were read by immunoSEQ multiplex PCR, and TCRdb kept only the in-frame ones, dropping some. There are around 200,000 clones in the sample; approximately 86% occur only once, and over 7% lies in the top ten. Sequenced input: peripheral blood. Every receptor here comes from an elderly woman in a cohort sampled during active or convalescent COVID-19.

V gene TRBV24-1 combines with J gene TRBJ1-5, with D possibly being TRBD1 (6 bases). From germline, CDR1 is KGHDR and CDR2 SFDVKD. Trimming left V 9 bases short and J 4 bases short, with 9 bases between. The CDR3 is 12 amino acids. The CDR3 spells CATSQGNQPQHF. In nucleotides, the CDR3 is TGTGCCACCTCCCAGGGGAATCAGCCCCAGCATTTT.

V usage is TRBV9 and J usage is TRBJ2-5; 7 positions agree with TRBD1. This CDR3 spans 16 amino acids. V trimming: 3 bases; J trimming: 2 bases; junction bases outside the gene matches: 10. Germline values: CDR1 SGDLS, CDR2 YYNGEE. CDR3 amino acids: CASSARQGDLQETQYF. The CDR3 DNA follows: TGTGCCAGCAGCGCTCGACAGGGAGATTTACAAGAGACCCAGTACTTC.

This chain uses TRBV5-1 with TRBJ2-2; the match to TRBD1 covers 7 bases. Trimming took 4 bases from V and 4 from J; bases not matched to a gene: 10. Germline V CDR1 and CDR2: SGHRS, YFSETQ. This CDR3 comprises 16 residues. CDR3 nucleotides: TGCGCCAGCAGCCCCGGGACAGAAACTATCACCGGGGAGCTGTTTTTT. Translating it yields CASSPGTETITGELFF.

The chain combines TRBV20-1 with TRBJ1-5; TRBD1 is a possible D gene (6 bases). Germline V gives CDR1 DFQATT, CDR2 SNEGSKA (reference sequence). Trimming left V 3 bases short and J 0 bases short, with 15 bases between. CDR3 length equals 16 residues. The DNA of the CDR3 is TGCAGTGCTAGTTGGGAAAGCAGGGGTAGCAATCAGCCCCAGCATTTT. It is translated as CSASWESRGSNQPQHF.

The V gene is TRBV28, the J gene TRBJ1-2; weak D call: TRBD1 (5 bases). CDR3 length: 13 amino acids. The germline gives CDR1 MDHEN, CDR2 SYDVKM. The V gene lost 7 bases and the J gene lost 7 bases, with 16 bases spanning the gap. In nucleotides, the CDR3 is TGTGCCAGCATCCCTCCTCGGGGGGGTGGCTACACCTTC. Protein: CASIPPRGGGYTF.

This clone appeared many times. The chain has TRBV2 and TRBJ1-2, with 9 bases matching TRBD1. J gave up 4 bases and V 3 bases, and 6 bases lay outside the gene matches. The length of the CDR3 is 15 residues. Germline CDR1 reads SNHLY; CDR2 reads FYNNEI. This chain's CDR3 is CASSDRDRALYGYTF. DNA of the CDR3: TGTGCCAGCAGTGATAGGGACAGGGCCCTCTATGGCTACACCTTC.

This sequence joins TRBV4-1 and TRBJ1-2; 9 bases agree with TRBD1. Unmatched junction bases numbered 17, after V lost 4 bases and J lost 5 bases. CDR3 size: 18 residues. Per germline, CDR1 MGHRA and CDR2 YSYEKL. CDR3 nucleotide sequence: TGCGCCAGCAGCCCGAACCTCCGGGACAGGGATCGGGAGTATGGCTACACCTTC. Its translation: CASSPNLRDRDREYGYTF.

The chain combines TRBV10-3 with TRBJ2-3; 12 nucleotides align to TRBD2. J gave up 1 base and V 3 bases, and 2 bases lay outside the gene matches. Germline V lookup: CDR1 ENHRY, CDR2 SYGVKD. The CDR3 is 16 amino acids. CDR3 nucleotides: TGTGCCATCAGTGACCCTAGCGGGGGGGGCACAGATACGCAGTATTTT. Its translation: CAISDPSGGGTDTQYF.

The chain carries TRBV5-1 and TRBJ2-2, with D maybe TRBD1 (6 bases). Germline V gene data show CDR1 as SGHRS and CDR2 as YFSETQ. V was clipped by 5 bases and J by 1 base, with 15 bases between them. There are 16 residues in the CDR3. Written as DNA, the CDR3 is TGCGCCAGCAGGTGGCAGGGGCCGGTGAACACCGGGGAGCTGTTTTTT. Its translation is CASRWQGPVNTGELFF.

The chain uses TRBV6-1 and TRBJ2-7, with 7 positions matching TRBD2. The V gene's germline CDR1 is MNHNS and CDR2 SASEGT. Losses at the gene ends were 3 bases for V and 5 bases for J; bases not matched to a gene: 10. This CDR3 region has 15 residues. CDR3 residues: CASSESLGGSNEQYF. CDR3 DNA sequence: TGTGCCAGCAGTGAGAGCCTCGGGGGGAGTAACGAGCAGTACTTC.

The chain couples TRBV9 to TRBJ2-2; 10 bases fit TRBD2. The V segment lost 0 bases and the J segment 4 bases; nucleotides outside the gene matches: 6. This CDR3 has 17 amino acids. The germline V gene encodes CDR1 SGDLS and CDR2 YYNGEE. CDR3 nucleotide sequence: TGTGCCAGCAGCGTAGCTCCTAGCGGGAGAAGCACCGGGGAGCTGTTTTTT. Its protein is CASSVAPSGRSTGELFF. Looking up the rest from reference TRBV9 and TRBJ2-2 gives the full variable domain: DSGVTQTPKHLITATGQRVTLRCSPRSGDLSVYWYQQSLDQGLQFLIQYYNGEERAKGNILERFSAQQFPDLHSELNLSSLELGDSALYFCASSVAPSGRSTGELFFGEGSRLTVL.

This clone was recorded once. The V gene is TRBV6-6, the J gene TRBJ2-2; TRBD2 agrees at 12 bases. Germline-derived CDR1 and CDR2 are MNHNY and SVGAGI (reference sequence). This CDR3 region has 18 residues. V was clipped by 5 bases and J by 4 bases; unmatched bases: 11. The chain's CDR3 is CASSRNLGLAGLTGELFF. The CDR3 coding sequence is TGTGCCAGCAGTCGAAATCTAGGACTAGCGGGGCTCACCGGGGAGCTGTTTTTT.

CDR3 coding DNA: TGCAGTGCTAGTAACCGGGACAGCCATCAGCCCCAGCATTTT. Translated: CSASNRDSHQPQHF. The chain has TRBV20-1 and TRBJ1-5; TRBD1 matches 7 bases. CDR1 and CDR2 (germline): DFQATT, SNEGSKA (reference sequence). The CDR3 runs 14 residues. The trim removed 3 bases at V and 5 bases at J, leaving 7 bases unmatched.

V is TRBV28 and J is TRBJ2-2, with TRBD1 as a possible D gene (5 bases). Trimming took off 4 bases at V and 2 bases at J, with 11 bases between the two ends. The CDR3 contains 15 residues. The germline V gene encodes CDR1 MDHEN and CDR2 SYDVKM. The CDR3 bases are TGTGCCAGCAGTTCGAACAGGAGAAACACCGGGGAGCTGTTTTTT. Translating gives CASSSNRRNTGELFF.

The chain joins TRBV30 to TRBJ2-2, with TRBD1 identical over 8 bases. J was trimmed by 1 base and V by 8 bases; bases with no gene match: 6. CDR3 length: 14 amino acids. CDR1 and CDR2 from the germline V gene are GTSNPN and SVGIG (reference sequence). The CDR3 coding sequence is TGTGCCGGGAAGGGACAGGTGAACACCGGGGAGCTGTTTTTT. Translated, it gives CAGKGQVNTGELFF.

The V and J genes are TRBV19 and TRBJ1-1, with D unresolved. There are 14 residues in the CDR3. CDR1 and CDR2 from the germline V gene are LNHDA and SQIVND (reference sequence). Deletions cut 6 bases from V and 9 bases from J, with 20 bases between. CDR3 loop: CASRKGSEGRQAFF. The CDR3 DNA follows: TGTGCCAGTAGAAAGGGAAGCGAGGGCCGACAAGCTTTCTTT.

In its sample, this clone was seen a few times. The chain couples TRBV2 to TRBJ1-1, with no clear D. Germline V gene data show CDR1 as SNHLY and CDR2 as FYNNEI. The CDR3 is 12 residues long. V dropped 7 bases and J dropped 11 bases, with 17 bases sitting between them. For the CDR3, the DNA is TGTGCCAGCACCCAGGCCCAGGCACAGGCTTTCTTT. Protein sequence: CASTQAQAQAFF.

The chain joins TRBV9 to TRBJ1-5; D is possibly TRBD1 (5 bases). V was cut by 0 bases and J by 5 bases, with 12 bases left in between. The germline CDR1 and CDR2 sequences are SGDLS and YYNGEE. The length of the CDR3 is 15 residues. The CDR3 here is CASSVGFGGDQPQHF. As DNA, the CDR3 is TGTGCCAGCAGCGTAGGTTTTGGGGGGGATCAGCCCCAGCATTTT.

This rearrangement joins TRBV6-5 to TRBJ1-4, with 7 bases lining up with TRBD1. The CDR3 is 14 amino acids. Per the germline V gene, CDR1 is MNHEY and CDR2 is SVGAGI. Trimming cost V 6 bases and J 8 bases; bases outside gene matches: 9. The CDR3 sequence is CASSRTGRMEKLFF. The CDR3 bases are TGTGCCAGCAGCCGGACAGGAAGAATGGAAAAACTGTTTTTT.

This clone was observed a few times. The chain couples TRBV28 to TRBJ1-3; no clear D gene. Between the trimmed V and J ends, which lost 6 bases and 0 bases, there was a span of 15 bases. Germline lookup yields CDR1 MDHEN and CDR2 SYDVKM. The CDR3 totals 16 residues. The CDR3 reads CASSPSPGFSGNTIYF. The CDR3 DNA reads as TGTGCCAGCAGCCCTAGCCCGGGCTTCTCTGGAAACACCATATATTTT.

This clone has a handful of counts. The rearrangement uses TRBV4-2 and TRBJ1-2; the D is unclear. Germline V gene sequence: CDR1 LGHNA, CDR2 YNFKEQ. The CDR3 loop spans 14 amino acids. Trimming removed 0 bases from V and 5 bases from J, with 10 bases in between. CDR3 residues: CASSQDPGSYGYTF. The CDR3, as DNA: TGTGCCAGCAGCCAAGATCCCGGGAGTTATGGCTACACCTTC.

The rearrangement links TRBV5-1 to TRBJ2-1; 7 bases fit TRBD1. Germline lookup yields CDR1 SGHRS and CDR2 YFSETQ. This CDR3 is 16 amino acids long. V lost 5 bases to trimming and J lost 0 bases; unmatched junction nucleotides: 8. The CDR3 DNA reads TGCGCCAGCAGTTTAACAGGGGAAGCCTCCTACAATGAGCAGTTCTTC. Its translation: CASSLTGEASYNEQFF.

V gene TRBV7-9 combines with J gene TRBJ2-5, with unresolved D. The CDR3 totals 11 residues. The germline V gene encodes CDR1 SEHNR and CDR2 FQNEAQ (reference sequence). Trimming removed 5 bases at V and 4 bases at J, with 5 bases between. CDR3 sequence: CASSLPETQYF. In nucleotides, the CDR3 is TGTGCCAGCAGCCTACCAGAGACCCAGTACTTC.

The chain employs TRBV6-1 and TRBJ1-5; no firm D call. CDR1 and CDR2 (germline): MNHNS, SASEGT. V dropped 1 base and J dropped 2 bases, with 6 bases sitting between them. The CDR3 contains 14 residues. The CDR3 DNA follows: TGTGCCAGCAGTGAAGGAGGAGGCAATCAGCCCCAGCATTTT. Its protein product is CASSEGGGNQPQHF.

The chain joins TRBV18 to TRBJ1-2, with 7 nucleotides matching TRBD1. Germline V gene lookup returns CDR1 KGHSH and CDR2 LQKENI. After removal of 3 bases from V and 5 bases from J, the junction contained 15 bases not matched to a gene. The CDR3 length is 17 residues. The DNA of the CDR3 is TGTGCCAGCTCACCCTCTTCCGGGACAGACGCTCGATATGGCTACACCTTC. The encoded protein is CASSPSSGTDARYGYTF.

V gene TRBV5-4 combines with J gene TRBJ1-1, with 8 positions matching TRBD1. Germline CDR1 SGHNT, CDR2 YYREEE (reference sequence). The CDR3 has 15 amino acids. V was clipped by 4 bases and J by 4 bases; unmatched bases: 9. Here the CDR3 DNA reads TGTGCCAGCAGCGTCCAGGGGGCGCAAGTCACTGAAGCTTTCTTT. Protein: CASSVQGAQVTEAFF.

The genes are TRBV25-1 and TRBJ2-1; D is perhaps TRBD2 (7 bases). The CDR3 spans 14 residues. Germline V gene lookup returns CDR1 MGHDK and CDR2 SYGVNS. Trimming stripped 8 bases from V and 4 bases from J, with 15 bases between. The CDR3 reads CASRLGGAYNEQFF. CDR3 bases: TGTGCCAGCCGACTAGGGGGGGCTTACAATGAGCAGTTCTTC.